The sequence of this TCR beta chain was determined in a study of blood T cells in healthy people across ages. Whole-study findings and limits: Researchers deemed the diversity estimates from one million T cells underestimates. Higher naive T cell percentage went strongly together with higher TCR beta diversity. Shifts in expanded clonotypes may have been confounded by donor CMV status, which was unknown. PBMCs left unsorted prevented a conclusive naive versus antigen-experienced comparison.

The CDR3 runs to 14 residues. Per the germline V gene, CDR1 is SNHLY and CDR2 is FYNNEI. V was shortened by 6 bases and J by 0 bases, with 12 bases between the two germline ends. Through a sample-barcoded 5' primer and a J-beta primer mix, a second PCR was run for roughly 6 to 12 cycles. TCRdb reprocessed the 5' RACE reads with MiXCR, giving one entry per CDR3 protein. Here the sample spans 700,000 to 1,000,000 distinct CDR3 sequences, more than 40% being singletons. About this clonotype itself: Its antigen remains unidentified.

Sequencing input: blood. The source is a man aged 60 to 69 in good health. The V gene is TRBV2, the J gene TRBJ2-7; tentative D call: TRBD1 (5 bases). This chain's CDR3 is CASRGQELSYEQYF. CDR3 in DNA: TGTGCCAGCAGGGGGCAGGAACTCTCCTACGAGCAGTACTTC.